A single sample gave rise to the 18 T cell receptor beta chains below, sequenced in a study of cytomegalovirus exposure and HLA in healthy donors. TCRdb keeps only in-frame clones here, not all; method: immunoSEQ multiplex PCR. The sample lists about 130,000 clones, about 90% occurring once. Sequencing was performed on PBMCs. The receptor set was obtained from a man in his thirties or forties in good health and CMV-seronegative.

V usage is TRBV2 and J usage is TRBJ1-1, with no clear D. Trimming took 9 bases from V and 4 from J, leaving 18 bases between them. CDR1 and CDR2 (germline): SNHLY, FYNNEI. The CDR3 spans 14 residues. The CDR3 sequence is CASFGYGVGTEAFF. Here the CDR3 DNA reads TGTGCCAGTTTCGGGTATGGTGTTGGCACTGAAGCTTTCTTT.

V usage is TRBV27 and J usage is TRBJ2-7; D gene ambiguous. The CDR3 has 13 residues. Trimming removed 3 bases at V and 5 bases at J, with 11 bases between. Per the germline V gene, CDR1 is MNHEY and CDR2 is SMNVEV (reference sequence). CDR3 DNA sequence: TGTGCCAGCAGTTTCGGTGAGTCCGACGAGCAGTACTTC. Translated, it gives CASSFGESDEQYF.

The chain employs TRBV2 and TRBJ1-2; no clear D. The germline V and J ends were trimmed by 1 base and 4 bases, with 7 bases remaining between them. The V gene's germline CDR1 is SNHLY and CDR2 FYNNEI. This CDR3 has 13 residues. Here the CDR3 DNA reads TGTGCCAGCAGTGAAGGTCAGGTCTATGGCTACACCTTC. This sequence encodes CASSEGQVYGYTF. The entire variable domain, with the rest obtained from reference TRBV2 and TRBJ1-2, is as follows: EPEVTQTPSHQVTQMGQEVILRCVPISNHLYFYWYRQILGQKVEFLVSFYNNEISEKSEIFDDQFSVERPDGSNFTLKIRSTKLEDSAMYFCASSEGQVYGYTFGSGTRLTVV.

The chain employs TRBV19 and TRBJ2-2; 8 nucleotides agree with TRBD1. V lost 5 bases to trimming and J lost 4 bases; unmatched junction nucleotides: 6. This CDR3 is built from 15 residues. CDR1 is LNHDA and CDR2 is SQIVND in the germline V gene (reference sequence). CDR3 nucleotides: TGTGCCAGTAGTGTCAGGGGGCGGATCACCGGGGAGCTGTTTTTT. Encoded protein: CASSVRGRITGELFF. Full variable domain (remainder filled in from reference TRBV19 and TRBJ2-2): DGGITQSPKYLFRKEGQNVTLSCEQNLNHDAMYWYRQDPGQGLRLIYYSQIVNDFQKGDIAEGYSVSREKKESFPLTVTSAQKNPTAFYLCASSVRGRITGELFFGEGSRLTVL.

The chain carries TRBV10-3 and TRBJ2-5, with TRBD1 identical over 7 bases. Germline CDR1 reads ENHRY; CDR2 reads SYGVKD. V was pared by 8 bases and J by 4 bases, with 13 bases of the junction left unmatched. CDR3 length: 15 residues. CDR3 nucleotide sequence: TGTGCCATCGGAGGCCGACAGGGAAGGAGAGAGACCCAGTACTTC. Translation: CAIGGRQGRRETQYF.

The chain is built from TRBV6-6 and TRBJ1-5; D ambiguous. CDR3 length: 12 residues. Germline loops: CDR1 MNHNY, CDR2 SVGAGI (reference sequence). V was pared by 6 bases and J by 5 bases, with 8 bases between. The CDR3 loop reads CASRGVYQPQHF. CDR3 coding DNA: TGTGCCAGCAGGGGAGTTTATCAGCCCCAGCATTTT.

The rearrangement links TRBV7-8 to TRBJ1-1; D might be TRBD1 (6 bases). Germline V gene sequence: CDR1 SGHVS, CDR2 FQNEAQ. The CDR3 extends over 15 amino acids. Trimming took off 3 bases at V and 6 bases at J, with 17 bases between the two ends. Written as DNA, the CDR3 is TGTGCCAGCAGCTTTCAAGGTCGAGGGGGGGCTGAAGCTTTCTTT. As protein: CASSFQGRGGAEAFF.

The chain has TRBV11-1 and TRBJ2-7; D ambiguous. Germline CDR1 reads SGHAT; CDR2 reads FQDESV (reference sequence). The CDR3 has 15 amino acids. Trimming shortened V by 1 base and J by 0 bases, and 10 bases separated the two germline ends. CDR3 coding DNA: TGTGCCAGCAGCTTAGTAGTTCACGGCTCCTACGAGCAGTACTTC. This gives the protein CASSLVVHGSYEQYF. Variable domain in full (rest from reference TRBV11-1 and TRBJ2-7): EAEVAQSPRYKITEKSQAVAFWCDPISGHATLYWYRQILGQGPELLVQFQDESVVDDSQLPKDRFSAERLKGVDSTLKIQPAELGDSAMYLCASSLVVHGSYEQYFGPGTRLTVT.

CDR3 coding DNA: TGTGCCAGCAGCTTAGTGGGGACAGGGTCGGACTATGGCTACACCTTC. Protein product: CASSLVGTGSDYGYTF. V and J are TRBV7-8 and TRBJ1-2, with TRBD1 matching over 9 bases. The CDR3 runs to 16 residues. The ends lost 1 base at V and 3 bases at J; junction bases unmatched: 6. From germline, CDR1 is SGHVS and CDR2 FQNEAQ.

The chain couples TRBV20-1 to TRBJ2-3, with D perhaps matching TRBD2 (6 bases). The CDR3 runs 11 residues. Trimming took 5 bases from V and 6 from J, leaving 9 bases between them. Per the germline V gene, CDR1 is DFQATT and CDR2 is SNEGSKA (reference sequence). CDR3 sequence: CSARRGDTQYF. CDR3 bases: TGCAGTGCTCGCCGGGGGGATACGCAGTATTTT.

The CDR3 spells CASSTGQGQGPQHF. CDR3 in DNA: TGTGCCAGCAGCACCGGACAGGGCCAGGGGCCCCAGCATTTT. This chain joins TRBV2 and TRBJ1-5, with 8 nucleotides matching TRBD1. V was pared by 6 bases and J by 9 bases, with 10 bases of the junction left unmatched. This CDR3 is 14 amino acids long. The germline V gene has CDR1 SNHLY and CDR2 FYNNEI.

The chain joins TRBV28 to TRBJ1-5; TRBD1 might be the D (6 bases). The CDR3 spans 14 residues. Trimming removed 4 bases at V and 7 bases at J, with 14 bases between. The germline V gene encodes CDR1 MDHEN and CDR2 SYDVKM. DNA for the CDR3: TGTGCCAGCAGTTCAACCCCGGACAGCCAGCCCCAGCATTTT. It specifies CASSSTPDSQPQHF.

The rearrangement joins TRBV18 to TRBJ1-2; 10 positions agree with TRBD1. The CDR3 has 14 residues. Trimming removed 2 bases from V and 8 bases from J; junction bases left unmatched: 5. Per the germline V gene, CDR1 is KGHSH and CDR2 is LQKENI. In DNA, the CDR3 is TGTGCCAGCTCACCATCCGGGACAGGGGAAGGCTACACCTTC. It yields the protein CASSPSGTGEGYTF.

The V gene is TRBV7-9, the J gene TRBJ2-7; no clear D. The V end was cut by 2 bases, the J end by 4 bases, with 6 bases between. The CDR3 has 12 amino acids. Germline V gene data show CDR1 as SEHNR and CDR2 as FQNEAQ (reference sequence). The CDR3 DNA follows: TGTGCCAGCAGCTTAAGAGTATACGAGCAGTACTTC. Translating it yields CASSLRVYEQYF. Based on the CDR3 plus reference TRBV7-9 and TRBJ2-7, the full variable domain is DTGVSQNPRHKITKRGQNVTFRCDPISEHNRLYWYRQTLGQGPEFLTYFQNEAQLEKSRLLSDRFSAERPKGSFSTLEIQRTEQGDSAMYLCASSLRVYEQYFGPGTRLTVT.

DNA for the CDR3: TGTGCCAGCAGCCCCCGGGACAGTAATGAAAAACTGTTTTTT. It specifies CASSPRDSNEKLFF. The chain combines TRBV6-5 with TRBJ1-4; 7 positions match TRBD1. V lost 6 bases to trimming and J lost 4 bases; unmatched junction nucleotides: 5. The CDR3 spans 14 residues. CDR1 is MNHEY and CDR2 is SVGAGI in the germline V gene.

This chain connects TRBV4-3 to TRBJ2-3, with 7 bases that match TRBD2. The trim removed 6 bases at V and 2 bases at J, leaving 8 bases unmatched. Looked up from germline, CDR1 is LGHNA and CDR2 is YSLEER. The CDR3 spans 15 residues. CDR3 bases: TGCGCCAGCAGTCCCGGGACTACCTTCACAGATACGCAGTATTTT. Protein: CASSPGTTFTDTQYF.

Only one count was recorded for this clone. This chain links TRBV2 with TRBJ2-7, with D possibly matching TRBD1 (5 bases). Germline CDR1 and CDR2: SNHLY and FYNNEI. Trimming cost V 8 bases and J 2 bases, with 13 bases left between them. The CDR3 contains 13 residues. In DNA form, the CDR3 reads TGTGCCAGCTGGGGCCAGGGCACCTACGAGCAGTACTTC. Translating it yields CASWGQGTYEQYF.

The V call is TRBV27, the J call TRBJ2-7, with 7 positions matching TRBD2. Germline trimming cut 4 bases from V and 0 bases from J; bases unmatched to any gene: 6. The CDR3 loop spans 15 amino acids. Germline V gene data show CDR1 as MNHEY and CDR2 as SMNVEV (reference sequence). The CDR3 spells CASSWAGAGSYEQYF. CDR3 coding DNA: TGTGCCAGCAGTTGGGCGGGAGCTGGCTCCTACGAGCAGTACTTC.